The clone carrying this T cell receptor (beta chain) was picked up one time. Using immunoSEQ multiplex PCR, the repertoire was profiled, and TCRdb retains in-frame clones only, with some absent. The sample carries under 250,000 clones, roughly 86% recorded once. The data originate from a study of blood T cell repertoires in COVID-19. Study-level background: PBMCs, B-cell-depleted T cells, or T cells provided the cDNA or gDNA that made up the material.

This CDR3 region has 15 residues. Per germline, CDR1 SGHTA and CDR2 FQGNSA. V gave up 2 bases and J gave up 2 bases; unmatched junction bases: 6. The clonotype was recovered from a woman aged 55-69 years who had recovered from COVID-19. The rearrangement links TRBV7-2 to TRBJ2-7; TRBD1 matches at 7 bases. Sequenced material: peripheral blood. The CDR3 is CASSLRGQMTYEQYF. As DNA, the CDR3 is TGTGCCAGCAGCTTAAGGGGACAGATGACCTACGAGCAGTACTTC.